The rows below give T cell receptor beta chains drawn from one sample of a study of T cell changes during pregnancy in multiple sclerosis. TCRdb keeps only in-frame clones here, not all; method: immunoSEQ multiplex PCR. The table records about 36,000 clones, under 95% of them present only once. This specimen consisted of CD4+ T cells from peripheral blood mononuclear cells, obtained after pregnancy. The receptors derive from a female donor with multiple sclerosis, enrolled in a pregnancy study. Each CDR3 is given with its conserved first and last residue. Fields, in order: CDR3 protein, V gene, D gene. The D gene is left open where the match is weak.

cdr3_aa: CASKGALRGNQPQHF
v_call: TRBV19
d_call: TRBD1

cdr3_aa: CASSLPFRGGRYNEQFF
v_call: TRBV28
d_call: TRBD2

cdr3_aa: CASSQDRGDGYTF
v_call: TRBV6-4
d_call: TRBD1

cdr3_aa: CASSLALLAGVHNEQFF
v_call: TRBV5-1
d_call: TRBD2

cdr3_aa: CASSLEGRGYTF
v_call: TRBV27
d_call: .

cdr3_aa: CASSVAMGAVEKLFF
v_call: TRBV9
d_call: .

cdr3_aa: CASSVGTRAYTGELFF
v_call: TRBV9
d_call: .

cdr3_aa: CASSLPVTSGRNEQFF
v_call: TRBV5-1
d_call: TRBD2

cdr3_aa: CASSPLDQPQHF
v_call: TRBV19
d_call: .

cdr3_aa: CASSPRRSPLHF
v_call: TRBV7-2
d_call: .

cdr3_aa: CASSQGASGGYTF
v_call: TRBV5-4
d_call: TRBD1

cdr3_aa: CASSIGTGGVGTGELFF
v_call: TRBV5-4
d_call: TRBD1

cdr3_aa: CASSIKPRAGASDTQYF
v_call: TRBV19
d_call: .

cdr3_aa: CASRQDSSPVQPQHF
v_call: TRBV6-5
d_call: .

cdr3_aa: CASSLLSGEAYNEQFF
v_call: TRBV11-2
d_call: .

cdr3_aa: CASAPGLADYEQYF
v_call: TRBV9
d_call: TRBD2

cdr3_aa: CASSPLPQGDQPQHF
v_call: TRBV19
d_call: TRBD1